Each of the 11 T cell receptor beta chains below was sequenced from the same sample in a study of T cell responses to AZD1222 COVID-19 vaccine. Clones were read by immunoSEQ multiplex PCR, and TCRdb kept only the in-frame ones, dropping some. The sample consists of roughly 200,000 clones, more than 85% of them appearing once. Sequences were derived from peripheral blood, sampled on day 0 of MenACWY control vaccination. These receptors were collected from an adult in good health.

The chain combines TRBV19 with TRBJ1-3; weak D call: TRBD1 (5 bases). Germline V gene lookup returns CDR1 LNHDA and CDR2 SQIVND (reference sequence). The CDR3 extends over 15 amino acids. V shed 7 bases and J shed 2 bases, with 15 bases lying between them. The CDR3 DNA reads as TGTGCCAGTATCCCGCCGGGACCTACTGGAAACACCATATATTTT. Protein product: CASIPPGPTGNTIYF.

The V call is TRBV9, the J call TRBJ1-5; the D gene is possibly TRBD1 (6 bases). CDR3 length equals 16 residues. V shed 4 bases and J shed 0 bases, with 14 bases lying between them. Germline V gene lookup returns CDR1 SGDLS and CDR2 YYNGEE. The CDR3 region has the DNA TGTGCCAGCAGCTCATGGGACATGCATAGCAATCAGCCCCAGCATTTT. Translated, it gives CASSSWDMHSNQPQHF.

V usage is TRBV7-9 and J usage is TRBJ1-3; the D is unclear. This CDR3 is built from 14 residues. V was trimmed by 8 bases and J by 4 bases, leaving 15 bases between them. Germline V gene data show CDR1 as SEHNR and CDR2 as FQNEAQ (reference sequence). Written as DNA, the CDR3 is TGTGCCAGCTTCCAGTGGCCTCGGGGAAACACCATATATTTT. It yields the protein CASFQWPRGNTIYF.

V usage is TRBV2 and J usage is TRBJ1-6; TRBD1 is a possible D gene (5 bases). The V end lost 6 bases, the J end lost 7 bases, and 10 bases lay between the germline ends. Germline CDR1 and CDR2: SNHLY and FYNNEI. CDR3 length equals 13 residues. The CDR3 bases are TGTGCCAGCAGGGGGCCGGGCAATTCACCCCTCCACTTT. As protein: CASRGPGNSPLHF.

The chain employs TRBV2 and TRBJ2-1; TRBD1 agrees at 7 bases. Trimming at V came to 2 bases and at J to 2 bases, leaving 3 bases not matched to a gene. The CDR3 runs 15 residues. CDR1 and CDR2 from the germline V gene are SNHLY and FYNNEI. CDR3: CASSERQGAYNEQFF. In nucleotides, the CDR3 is TGTGCCAGCAGTGAACGGCAGGGGGCCTACAATGAGCAGTTCTTC.

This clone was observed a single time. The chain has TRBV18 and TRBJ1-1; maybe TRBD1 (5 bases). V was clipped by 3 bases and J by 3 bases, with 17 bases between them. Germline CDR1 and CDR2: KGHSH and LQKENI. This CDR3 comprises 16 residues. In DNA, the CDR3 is TGTGCCAGCTCACCTTCGAGTCGGGGGAGGGACACTGAAGCTTTCTTT. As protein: CASSPSSRGRDTEAFF.

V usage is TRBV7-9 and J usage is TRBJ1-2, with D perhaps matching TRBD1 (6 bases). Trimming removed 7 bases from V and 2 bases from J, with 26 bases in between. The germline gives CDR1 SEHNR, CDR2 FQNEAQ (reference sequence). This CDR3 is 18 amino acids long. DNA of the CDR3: TGTGCCAGCACCCAGGAGGGGGGAGCCTCCCAGTGGAACTATGGCTACACCTTC. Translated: CASTQEGGASQWNYGYTF.

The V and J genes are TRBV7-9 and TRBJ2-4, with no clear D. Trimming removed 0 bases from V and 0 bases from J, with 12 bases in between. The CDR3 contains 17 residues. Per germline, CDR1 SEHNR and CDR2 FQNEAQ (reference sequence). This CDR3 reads CASSLAREGLAKNIQYF. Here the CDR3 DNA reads TGTGCCAGCAGCTTAGCAAGGGAAGGCTTAGCCAAAAACATTCAGTACTTC.

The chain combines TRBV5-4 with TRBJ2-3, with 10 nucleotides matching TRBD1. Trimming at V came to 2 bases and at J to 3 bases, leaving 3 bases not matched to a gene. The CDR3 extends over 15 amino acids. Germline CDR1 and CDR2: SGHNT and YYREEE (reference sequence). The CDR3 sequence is CASSLWTGGTDTQYF. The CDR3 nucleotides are TGTGCCAGCAGCTTATGGACAGGGGGGACAGATACGCAGTATTTT.

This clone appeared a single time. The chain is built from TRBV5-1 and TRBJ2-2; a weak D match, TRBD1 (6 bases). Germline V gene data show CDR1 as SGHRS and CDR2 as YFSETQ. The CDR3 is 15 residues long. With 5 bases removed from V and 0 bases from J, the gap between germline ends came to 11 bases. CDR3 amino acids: CASRAGAPNTGELFF. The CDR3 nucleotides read TGCGCCAGCAGGGCAGGGGCTCCGAACACCGGGGAGCTGTTTTTT.

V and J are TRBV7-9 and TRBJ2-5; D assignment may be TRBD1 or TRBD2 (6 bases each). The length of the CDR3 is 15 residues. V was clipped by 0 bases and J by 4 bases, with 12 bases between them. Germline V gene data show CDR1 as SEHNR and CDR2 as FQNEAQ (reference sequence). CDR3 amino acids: CASSLAGGRGETQYF. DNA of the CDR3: TGTGCCAGCAGCTTAGCGGGGGGCAGAGGAGAGACCCAGTACTTC.